One sample yielded the 9 T cell receptor beta chains listed below, sequenced in a study of CD8 T cells in ankylosing spondylitis (dated by TCRdb to 2016 to 2017). Here is what the overall study found, with its caveats: Blood from ankylosing spondylitis patients appeared to be characterized by a TCR beta motif made up of about 8 highly homologous amino acid variants.

The library was produced with 5' RACE. Instrument on record: Illumina HiSeq 2500. TCRdb redid the processing of the public reads, applying fastp at Q25 and MiXCR, and retained in-frame beta chains. Entries are consolidated by CDR3 protein sequence, retaining the most common genes and DNA. The table for this sample lists around 440,000 distinct CDR3 sequences; roughly 18% of them were counted only once. Approximately 1% of the sample is held by the ten biggest clonotypes. These receptors have no known antigen. The sample taken for sequencing was blood, either unsorted or a sorted T cell fraction (not recorded which). The receptors were gathered from a male donor with ankylosing spondylitis.

This clonotype was detected a few times. As DNA, the CDR3 is TGCAGTGCTAGAGTAGGGGAAGAGACCCAGTACTTC. Protein sequence: CSARVGEETQYF. The chain links TRBV20-1 to TRBJ2-5; the D gene is possibly TRBD1 (5 bases). The CDR3 has 12 residues. Germline V gene lookup returns CDR1 DFQATT and CDR2 SNEGSKA (reference sequence). V was clipped by 1 base and J by 3 bases, with 6 bases between them.

This chain joins TRBV28 and TRBJ2-1; D is perhaps TRBD2 (6 bases). The CDR3 covers 15 residues. Germline CDR1 is MDHEN and CDR2 is SYDVKM. Trimming cost V 5 bases and J 5 bases, with 16 bases left between them. The CDR3 sequence: CASSVSSGLNNEQFF. The CDR3 DNA follows: TGTGCCAGCAGTGTGTCCTCCGGACTAAACAATGAGCAGTTCTTC.

This rearrangement joins TRBV15 to TRBJ2-3; maybe TRBD2 (5 bases). This CDR3 is 17 amino acids long. V was clipped by 2 bases and J by 5 bases, with 20 bases between them. Germline CDR1 is LNHNV and CDR2 is YYDKDF (reference sequence). DNA for the CDR3: TGTGCCACCAGCAGAAAGAGACACAAGGCCGAGGGAGATACGCAGTATTTT. Amino acid sequence: CATSRKRHKAEGDTQYF.

This chain uses TRBV28 with TRBJ2-7, with TRBD1 matching over 11 bases. J gave up 4 bases and V 6 bases, and 8 bases lay outside the gene matches. Germline CDR1 is MDHEN and CDR2 is SYDVKM. CDR3 length: 15 residues. DNA of the CDR3: TGTGCCAGCAGCTCCCCCGGGACAGGGGGTTACGAGCAGTACTTC. Protein: CASSSPGTGGYEQYF.

The rearrangement uses TRBV10-3 and TRBJ2-1; a weak D match, TRBD2 (5 bases). Looked up from germline, CDR1 is ENHRY and CDR2 is SYGVKD. The length of the CDR3 is 13 residues. Trimming cost V 10 bases and J 0 bases, with 10 bases left between them. CDR3 protein: CATASISYNEQFF. CDR3 nucleotides: TGTGCCACCGCTAGCATCTCCTACAATGAGCAGTTCTTC.

This clonotype came up a few times. The chain carries TRBV5-1 and TRBJ2-1; 10 nucleotides line up with TRBD2. In germline, CDR1 is SGHRS, CDR2 YFSETQ. The length of the CDR3 is 15 residues. The V segment lost 0 bases and the J segment 10 bases; nucleotides outside the gene matches: 7. The DNA for the CDR3 is TGCGCCAGCAGCTTGGTAGCTAGCGGGGGCGGGGAGCAGTTCTTC. Residues: CASSLVASGGGEQFF.

This clonotype was recorded many times. The J gene is TRBJ2-6, the V gene TRBV7-8; unclear D gene. The CDR3 has 13 amino acids. The ends were cut back, 8 bases at V and 0 bases at J, with 5 bases in the middle. The germline CDR1 and CDR2 sequences are SGHVS and FQNEAQ. CDR3 loop: CASLLSGANVLTF. CDR3 DNA sequence: TGTGCCAGCCTTCTCTCTGGGGCCAACGTCCTGACTTTC.

CDR3 DNA sequence: TGTGCCAGCAGTTTATTCGGCCAGGGTAACGGCTACACCTTC. Translating it yields CASSLFGQGNGYTF. V and J are TRBV12-3 or TRBV12-4 and TRBJ1-2; D might be TRBD1 (5 bases). The CDR3 has 14 residues. V dropped 2 bases and J dropped 8 bases, with 15 bases sitting between them.

The chain combines TRBV7-9 with TRBJ1-5, with 9 positions matching TRBD1. J was trimmed by 2 bases and V by 5 bases; bases with no gene match: 4. The CDR3 has 15 amino acids. Germline-derived CDR1 and CDR2 are SEHNR and FQNEAQ (reference sequence). The CDR3 DNA sequence: TGTGCCAGCAGCGACGACAGGGGGGGCAATCAGCCCCAGCATTTT. This sequence encodes CASSDDRGGNQPQHF.